The next 8 T cell receptor beta chains were all read from a single sample in a study of identical twins. In TCRdb, the 5' RACE reads were re-called with MiXCR into one record per CDR3 protein. The data hold 200,000 to 250,000 distinct CDR3 sequences, with about 7.5% observed a single time. This sample was shared with a second study, whose subject was yellow fever vaccine responses in identical twins.

Sequenced: CD8+ T cells sorted from blood. The receptor source for this set is a woman aged 18-30 years in good health.

This clonotype turned up a few times. The chain carries TRBV6-4 and TRBJ2-3; D unclear. Germline CDR1 MRHNA, CDR2 SNTAGT. The germline V and J ends were trimmed by 2 bases and 0 bases, with 6 bases remaining between them. The CDR3 length is 14 residues. In nucleotides, the CDR3 is TGTGCCAGCAGTGACGGGTTTAGCACAGATACGCAGTATTTT. The encoded protein is CASSDGFSTDTQYF.

The table lists this clonotype with many counts. The chain carries TRBV21-1 and TRBJ1-1; the table's D call of TRBD1 was not tested on the DNA. TRBV21-1 corresponds to a pseudogene. This CDR3 comprises 15 residues. CDR3 amino acids: CASSKDLRENTEAFF. CDR3 DNA sequence: TGTGCCAGCAGCAAAGATCTCCGGGAGAACACTGAAGCTTTCTTT.

This clonotype has only a few counts. The chain has TRBV10-3 and TRBJ2-1; 14 bases are shared with TRBD2. V lost 0 bases and J lost 6; bases outside the gene matches: 4. This CDR3 comprises 17 residues. Germline-derived CDR1 and CDR2 are ENHRY and SYGVKD. CDR3: CAISESGLAGDSNEQFF. The CDR3 region has the DNA TGTGCCATCAGTGAGTCGGGACTAGCGGGAGACAGCAATGAGCAGTTCTTC.

This rearrangement joins TRBV20-1 to TRBJ2-1; no reliable D call. The CDR3 runs 16 residues. With 0 bases removed from V and 0 bases from J, the gap between germline ends came to 12 bases. In germline, CDR1 is DFQATT, CDR2 SNEGSKA (reference sequence). The CDR3 DNA reads as TGCAGTGCTAGAGATTTGGCCTGGAGCTCCTACAATGAGCAGTTCTTC. It is translated as CSARDLAWSSYNEQFF.

The chain links TRBV19 to TRBJ1-1; maybe TRBD1 (5 bases). Germline V lookup: CDR1 LNHDA, CDR2 SQIVND (reference sequence). The CDR3 is 12 residues long. Trimming took 7 bases from V and 5 from J, leaving 11 bases between them. The CDR3, as DNA: TGTGCCAGTATGGGGGTGCGGACTGAAGCTTTCTTT. Its protein is CASMGVRTEAFF.

The sample holds many counts of this clonotype. V usage is TRBV27 and J usage is TRBJ2-2; perhaps D is TRBD1 or TRBD2 (6 bases each). Germline V gene lookup returns CDR1 MNHEY and CDR2 SMNVEV (reference sequence). The CDR3 sequence is 14 residues long. V was shortened by 2 bases and J by 3 bases, with 7 bases between the two germline ends. DNA for the CDR3: TGTGCCAGCAGTTTAGGGGGGCACACCGGGGAGCTGTTTTTT. Its protein is CASSLGGHTGELFF.

This clonotype has a count of ten or more. J is TRBJ1-1 and V is TRBV4-1; D is unclear. With 2 bases removed from V and 6 bases from J, the gap between germline ends came to 7 bases. Germline V gives CDR1 MGHRA, CDR2 YSYEKL. The CDR3 sequence is 12 residues long. This CDR3 reads CASSQSGAEAFF. The CDR3 coding sequence is TGCGCCAGCAGCCAAAGCGGGGCTGAAGCTTTCTTT.

This clonotype was found a few times. The chain uses TRBV5-6 and TRBJ2-3; no clear D. CDR1 and CDR2 (germline): SGHDT, YYEEEE. Trimming left V 2 bases short and J 0 bases short, with 7 bases between. There are 14 residues in the CDR3. The CDR3 here is CASSFWSSTDTQYF. The CDR3 DNA follows: TGTGCCAGCAGCTTTTGGAGTAGCACAGATACGCAGTATTTT.